This is a list of T cell receptor beta chains from one sample in a study of cytomegalovirus exposure and HLA in healthy donors. Assay used: immunoSEQ multiplex PCR; TCRdb lists only in-frame clones, some missing. Of about 110,000 clones in the sample, about four fifths were seen once. Sequences were obtained from PBMCs. These receptors were taken from a man aged 25-40 years in good health and CMV-seropositive. Both conserved end residues are part of each CDR3. D genes are given only for firm matches. Expanded clones are given a class, and other clones once, few, many or no size at all.

TRBJ1-5,NA,TRBV2,NA,TGTGCCAGCAAGTGGGGGGGGAATCAGCCCCAGCATTTT,CASKWGGNQPQHF
TRBJ2-2,NA,TRBV30,NA,TGTGCCTGGAGTGCGACCGGGGAGCTGTTTTTT,CAWSATGELFF
TRBJ1-1,NA,TRBV7-9,NA,TGTGCCAGCAGCTTAGGTTTAACTGAAGCTTTCTTT,CASSLGLTEAFF
TRBJ1-2,NA,TRBV28,TRBD1,TGTGCCAGCAGACGGACAGGGGAGGGGAACTATGGCTACACCTTC,CASRRTGEGNYGYTF
TRBJ2-2,once,TRBV5-6,NA,TGTGCCAGCAGCCAGTTAGCCACCGGGGAGCTGTTTTTT,CASSQLATGELFF
TRBJ2-3,NA,TRBV10-3,NA,TGTGCCATCAGCCAGGGAGATACGCAGTATTTT,CAISQGDTQYF
TRBJ2-7,NA,TRBV19,NA,TGTGCCAGTAGTATTGCACTTACCTACGAGCAGTACTTC,CASSIALTYEQYF
TRBJ1-2,NA,TRBV4-1,NA,TGCGCCAGCAGCCACCTATACCGGGGGGACTATGGCTACACCTTC,CASSHLYRGDYGYTF
TRBJ1-5,NA,TRBV7-2,NA,TGTGCCAGCAGCCTGCTTCTTGAGCAGCCCCAGCATTTT,CASSLLLEQPQHF
TRBJ1-2,once,TRBV5-6,TRBD1,TGTGCCAGCAGCTGGTGGGGGGACAGGGAACGAGTGTATGGCTACACCTTC,CASSWWGDRERVYGYTF
TRBJ1-1,NA,TRBV29-1,NA,TGCAGCGCTCGATCAATTGGGCTGAACACTGAAGCTTTCTTT,CSARSIGLNTEAFF
TRBJ1-2,once,TRBV10-3,NA,TGTGCCATCAGTGCCGGAGGGGCTAACTATGGCTACACCTTC,CAISAGGANYGYTF
TRBJ1-5,NA,TRBV2,TRBD1,TGTGCCAGCAGTAGGACAGGGGGTATGGACAATCAGCCCCAGCATTTT,CASSRTGGMDNQPQHF
TRBJ2-3,NA,TRBV27,TRBD2,TGTGCCAGCAGTTTTACTAGCGGGAGCGCGCAGTATTTT,CASSFTSGSAQYF
TRBJ1-2,NA,TRBV5-1,NA,TGCGCCAGCAGCTTTGAGTCCGGCTATGGCTACACCTTC,CASSFESGYGYTF
TRBJ2-1,NA,TRBV6-1,TRBD2,TGTGCCAGCAGTGACCCCGGGACTAGCGCTTACAATGAGCAGTTCTTC,CASSDPGTSAYNEQFF
TRBJ2-7,NA,TRBV5-1,NA,TGCGCCAGCAGCAATCGGATGGTGGGGCACGAGCAGTACTTC,CASSNRMVGHEQYF
TRBJ2-7,NA,TRBV21-1,NA,TGTGCCAGCAGCAGGCCGTACAACAGGGTTAAGAGTTTAAATTTC,CASSRPYNRVKSLNF
TRBJ2-2,once,TRBV27,TRBD2,TGTGCCAGCAGTTCCTCCCCACTACTAGCGGATAACACCGGGGAGCTGTTTTTT,CASSSSPLLADNTGELFF
TRBJ1-4,few,TRBV5-4,NA,TGTGCCAGCAGCAGAGCAACTAATGAAAAACTGTTTTTT,CASSRATNEKLFF
TRBJ1-2,NA,TRBV6-1,NA,TGTGCCAGCAGCTTTGATGCGGCAACCTATGGCTACACCTTC,CASSFDAATYGYTF
TRBJ2-2,once,TRBV6-1,NA,TGTGCCAGCAGTGTCGACACCGGGGAGCTGTTTTTT,CASSVDTGELFF
TRBJ2-3,NA,TRBV5-4,NA,TGTGCCAGCAGCCCGAGGGCAGATACGCAGTATTTT,CASSPRADTQYF
TRBJ1-2,NA,TRBV5-1,NA,TGCGCCAGCAGCTTGGGCCCCAGGAATGGCTACACCTTC,CASSLGPRNGYTF
TRBJ2-7,NA,TRBV7-9,TRBD2,TGTGCCAGCAGCGGGATGAGCGGGGGGTCCTACGAGCAGTACTTC,CASSGMSGGSYEQYF
TRBJ2-3,NA,TRBV15,TRBD2,TGTGCCACCAGTCCGGGACTAGCCTCAGATACGCAGTATTTT,CATSPGLASDTQYF
TRBJ2-1,NA,TRBV6-5,NA,TGTGCCAGCAGTTACTGGGACTCCCCCTACAATGAGCAGTTCTTC,CASSYWDSPYNEQFF
TRBJ2-1,once,TRBV9,TRBD2,TGTGCCAGCAGCGTAGGGGGGGGTAGCTCCTACAATGAGCAGTTCTTC,CASSVGGGSSYNEQFF
TRBJ2-7,NA,TRBV2,NA,TGTGCCAGCAGTATGACATGGGGGCCGGGCGAGCAGTACTTC,CASSMTWGPGEQYF
TRBJ2-1,NA,TRBV30,NA,TGTGCCTGGTCCGGGACTGTCAACAATGAGCAGTTCTTC,CAWSGTVNNEQFF
TRBJ1-2,NA,TRBV29-1,NA,TGCAGCGTTGATGAGGGAACTCACACCTTC,CSVDEGTHTF
TRBJ1-6,NA,TRBV4-1,NA,TGCGCCAGCAGCCAAAGGGGGGGGGATTCACCCCTCCACTTT,CASSQRGGDSPLHF
TRBJ2-2,few,TRBV5-1,TRBD1,TGCGCCAGCAGGTACAGGGGGAACACCGGGGAGCTGTTTTTT,CASRYRGNTGELFF
TRBJ2-3,NA,TRBV2,TRBD1,TGTGCCAGCAGTGAACCCGACAGGGGGGGGGATACGCAGTATTTT,CASSEPDRGGDTQYF
TRBJ1-5,NA,TRBV30,NA,TGTGCCTGGAGGAAAGGGGGATATGGAAATCAGCCCCAGCATTTT,CAWRKGGYGNQPQHF
TRBJ1-2,NA,TRBV4-1,TRBD1,TGCGCCAGCAGCCAAGACGAAGGGACAGGGGCTTGGTTGGTTAACTATGGCTACACCTTC,CASSQDEGTGAWLVNYGYTF
TRBJ1-1,NA,TRBV10-3,NA,TGTGCCATCAGTGACCCCGGGAGAGACACTGAAGCTTTCTTT,CAISDPGRDTEAFF
TRBJ2-7,few,TRBV30,NA,TGTGCCTGGAGTTTAAGGTCGAGGGAGGACGAGCAGTACTTC,CAWSLRSREDEQYF
TRBJ2-3,NA,TRBV27,TRBD1,TGTGCCAGCTCGGACAGGGGCACAGATACGCAGTATTTT,CASSDRGTDTQYF
TRBJ2-3,NA,TRBV5-4,NA,TGTGCCAGCAGGTGGGGGGTAACTAGCACAGATACGCAGTATTTT,CASRWGVTSTDTQYF
TRBJ2-3,NA,TRBV19,NA,TGTGCCAGTACTGACGGGGATTTCACAGATACGCAGTATTTT,CASTDGDFTDTQYF
TRBJ1-2,NA,TRBV10-3,TRBD1,TGTGCCATCAGTCCAACCGGGACAGTGAATGGCTACACCTTC,CAISPTGTVNGYTF